These T cell receptor beta chains were read from a single sample in a study of CD8 T cells in ankylosing spondylitis. Each CDR3 protein is one row after TCRdb ran MiXCR on the 5' RACE reads. The sample has over 100,000 distinct CDR3 sequences, roughly an eighth seen once. The material sequenced was blood, either unsorted or a sorted T cell fraction (not recorded which). Every receptor here comes from a female donor with ankylosing spondylitis or in good health (not recorded which). CDR3s include the opening cysteine and the closing phenylalanine or tryptophan. D genes are given only for firm matches. Clone size is shown for a subset of rows, as once, few, many or a class of expanded clone.

clone_size | d_call | j_call | v_call | cdr3_nt | cdr3_aa
many | . | TRBJ2-1 | TRBV5-1 | TGCGCCAGCAGCTCCCTCGGGACGACCAACAATGAGCAGTTCTTC | CASSSLGTTNNEQFF
. | . | TRBJ1-5 | TRBV5-1 | TGCGCCAACAGCTTGGACCCACAGGCCGGAGGTCAGCCCCAGCATTTT | CANSLDPQAGGQPQHF
. | . | TRBJ1-1 | TRBV9 | TGTGCCAGCAGCTTAGTAAGGGGGGCTGAAGCTTTCTTT | CASSLVRGAEAFF
many | . | TRBJ1-4 | TRBV5-1 | TGCGCCAGCAGCTTGGGATATTTACAGGGTGCCGAAAAACTGTTTTTT | CASSLGYLQGAEKLFF
. | . | TRBJ2-7 | TRBV28 | TGTGCCAGCACCACTGGCGGGACCTACGAGCAGTACTTC | CASTTGGTYEQYF
many | . | TRBJ2-7 | TRBV2 | TGTGCCAGCAGTGGAGGTGTTACAACAGACCACGAGCAGTACTTC | CASSGGVTTDHEQYF
many | . | TRBJ2-5 | TRBV9 | TGTGCCAGCAGCGTAGCTATAGGGATCCAAGAGACCCAGTACTTC | CASSVAIGIQETQYF
many | . | TRBJ1-1 | TRBV5-1 | TGCGCCAGCAGCCTCATGGGGGGTTCCCCGGGGTCTGAAGCTTTCTTT | CASSLMGGSPGSEAFF
many | TRBD2 | TRBJ2-4 | TRBV6-1 | TGTGCCAGCAGCCGCAGACTAGCTGGGGACAAAAACATTCAGTACTTC | CASSRRLAGDKNIQYF
many | TRBD2 | TRBJ2-1 | TRBV20-1 | TGCAGTGCTAGGGGCTATGCTACGACTAGCAGCAATGAGCAGTTCTTC | CSARGYATTSSNEQFF
. | . | TRBJ2-3 | TRBV28 | TGTGCCAGCAGAACCGATTTCACAGATACGCAGTATTTT | CASRTDFTDTQYF
many | TRBD1 | TRBJ1-6 | TRBV27 | TGTGCCAGCAGTTACCGGGACAGGGGTAATTCACCCCTCCACTTT | CASSYRDRGNSPLHF
many | TRBD2 | TRBJ2-7 | TRBV3-1 | TGTGCCAGCAGCCAGGCTAGCGGGAGTTATGGGCAGTACTTC | CASSQASGSYGQYF
. | . | TRBJ1-2 | TRBV5-5 | TGTGCCAGCAGCTTGGAGGTCTCCCCAGGTCATGATGGCTACACCTTC | CASSLEVSPGHDGYTF
few | . | TRBJ1-4 | TRBV28 | TGTGCCAGCAGTCTAAACAGGCCTAGTAGTGAAAAACTGTTTTTT | CASSLNRPSSEKLFF
few | . | TRBJ2-7 | TRBV18 | TGTGCCAGCTCACCACAGGCAGGGGACGAGCAGTACTTC | CASSPQAGDEQYF
. | TRBD1 | TRBJ2-1 | TRBV20-1 | TGCAGTGCTAGGGGTGACAGGGTAGATGAGCAGTTCTTC | CSARGDRVDEQFF
many | . | TRBJ2-1 | TRBV2 | TGTGCCAGCCTACTCAGGGTGGGAGAGAGCTCCTACAATGAGCAGTTCTTC | CASLLRVGESSYNEQFF